Below are 23 T cell receptor beta chains sequenced from a single sample in a study of T cells in Graves' hyperthyroidism and ophthalmopathy. It was RNA transcripts that yielded the amplified TCR beta CDR3 regions. The HTBI primer set drove a first-round RT-PCR of the TCR CDR3. TCRdb used MiXCR to reprocess the multiplex PCR reads, holding one entry per CDR3 protein. This table has 200,000 to 250,000 distinct CDR3 sequences, approximately 16% appearing once. The sample consisted of blood. The receptors originated from a man between 35 and 55 years old with Graves' hyperthyroidism.

This clonotype was found many times. V and J are TRBV2 and TRBJ1-5; 10 positions match TRBD1. V lost 1 base, J lost 9 bases, and 9 bases stayed unmatched. The CDR3 length is 16 residues. Germline CDR1 is SNHLY and CDR2 is FYNNEI. CDR3 region: CASSEEGGQGSGPQHF. The CDR3 nucleotides are TGTGCCAGCAGTGAAGAGGGGGGACAGGGGTCCGGGCCCCAGCATTTT.

The DNA for the CDR3 is TGCGCCAGCAGTGAGTCGGGTCGGGCAGATACGCAGTATTTT. Translation gives CASSESGRADTQYF. This chain connects TRBV10-2 to TRBJ2-3; D gene unclear. The V gene lost 0 bases and the J gene lost 4 bases, with 8 bases spanning the gap. CDR1 is WSHSY and CDR2 is SAAADI in the germline V gene. There are 14 residues in the CDR3.

The V gene is TRBV6-1, the J gene TRBJ1-3; 7 bases agree with TRBD1. Germline values: CDR1 MNHNS, CDR2 SASEGT. This CDR3 contains 15 residues. Trimming at V came to 6 bases and at J to 1 base, leaving 6 bases not matched to a gene. The CDR3 loop reads CASRRDSTSGNTIYF. DNA of the CDR3: TGTGCCAGCAGGCGGGACAGTACTTCTGGAAACACCATATATTTT.

The chain links TRBV7-9 to TRBJ1-2; perhaps TRBD1 as D (5 bases). Per the germline V gene, CDR1 is SEHNR and CDR2 is FQNEAQ (reference sequence). The CDR3 runs 13 residues. The germline V and J ends were trimmed by 6 bases and 7 bases, with 15 bases remaining between them. The CDR3 region has the DNA TGTGCCAGCAGAATAAAGGGGATCGGTGGCTACACCTTC. This gives the protein CASRIKGIGGYTF. The full variable domain, in which reference TRBV7-9 and TRBJ1-2 provide the parts outside the CDR3, is DTGVSQNPRHKITKRGQNVTFRCDPISEHNRLYWYRQTLGQGPEFLTYFQNEAQLEKSRLLSDRFSAERPKGSFSTLEIQRTEQGDSAMYLCASRIKGIGGYTFGSGTRLTVV.

In its sample, this clonotype was seen many times. The chain has TRBV18 and TRBJ2-3; tentatively, D is TRBD1 (5 bases). V shed 1 base and J shed 4 bases, with 12 bases lying between them. The CDR3 length is 15 residues. The germline gives CDR1 KGHSH, CDR2 LQKENI. The CDR3 nucleotides are TGTGCCAGCTCACCACGCAGGGAAGTGGCAGATACGCAGTATTTT. It codes for CASSPRREVADTQYF.

CDR3 sequence: CASSQDGRQSNEKLFF. The CDR3 DNA follows: TGCGCCAGCAGCCAAGACGGGAGACAATCTAATGAAAAACTGTTTTTT. V usage is TRBV4-3 and J usage is TRBJ1-4; D is unresolved. Germline CDR1 and CDR2: LGHNA and YSLEER. Trimming left V 0 bases short and J 3 bases short, with 11 bases between. CDR3 length: 16 amino acids.

In its sample, this clonotype was seen many times. The V and J genes are TRBV20-1 and TRBJ1-1; D possibly corresponds to TRBD1 (6 bases). Germline V gene lookup returns CDR1 DFQATT and CDR2 SNEGSKA (reference sequence). There are 11 residues in the CDR3. V was pared by 3 bases and J by 11 bases, with 13 bases between. CDR3 in amino acids: CSARGRGEAFF. In DNA form, the CDR3 reads TGCAGTGCTAGGGGCAGGGGTGAGGCTTTCTTT.

V gene TRBV3-1 combines with J gene TRBJ2-7; D may be TRBD1 (6 bases). The CDR3 is made up of 12 amino acids. Per germline, CDR1 LGHDT and CDR2 YNNKEL (reference sequence). V was clipped by 4 bases and J by 6 bases, with 10 bases between them. The chain's CDR3 is CASSPQGSEQYF. CDR3 coding DNA: TGTGCCAGCAGCCCCCAGGGGTCCGAGCAGTACTTC.

In its sample, this clonotype was seen many times. The chain employs TRBV15 and TRBJ2-1; the D gene is possibly TRBD2 (6 bases). Deletions cut 0 bases from V and 10 bases from J, with 13 bases between. The CDR3 spans 14 residues. CDR1 and CDR2 from the germline V gene are LNHNV and YYDKDF (reference sequence). CDR3 DNA: TGTGCCACCAGCAGAGAGGAGGGGACCGGAGAGCAGTTCTTC. Translated: CATSREEGTGEQFF.

This clonotype was observed a few times. Its ends do not fully match the called genes, so a read error is possible. This chain connects TRBV7-7 to TRBJ2-5; D gene unclear. The CDR3 spans 15 residues. Looked up from germline, CDR1 is SSHAT and CDR2 is FNYEAQ (reference sequence). DNA of the CDR3: TGTGCTAGCAGCCCAGGACCAGATATCCAAGAGACCCAGTACTTC. Its translation is CASSPGPDIQETQYF. The whole variable domain, remainder taken from reference TRBV7-7 and TRBJ2-5, is GAGVSQSPRYKVTKRGQDVTLRCDPISSHATLYWYQQALGQGPEFLTYFNYEAQPDKSGLPSDRFSAERPEGSISTLTIQRTEQRDSAMYRCASSPGPDIQETQYFGPGTRLLVL.

The chain carries TRBV19 and TRBJ1-6; 7 positions match TRBD1. The germline CDR1 and CDR2 sequences are LNHDA and SQIVND (reference sequence). The V and J ends lost 7 bases and 11 bases, in that order; junction bases with no gene match: 11. The CDR3 loop spans 14 amino acids. The CDR3 region has the DNA TGTGCCAGTACCGACAGGGTTACTCACACACCCCTCCACTTT. Protein: CASTDRVTHTPLHF.

This clonotype was seen ten or more times. V is TRBV7-2 and J is TRBJ2-1; D unresolved. Germline-derived CDR1 and CDR2 are SGHTA and FQGNSA. The CDR3 contains 18 residues. The V end lost 0 bases, the J end lost 0 bases, and 15 bases lay between the germline ends. The DNA for the CDR3 is TGTGCCAGCAGCTTAGCGAGAGGCCTACCAAGCTCCTACAATGAGCAGTTCTTC. Protein sequence: CASSLARGLPSSYNEQFF. Complete variable domain (other parts from reference TRBV7-2 and TRBJ2-1): GAGVSQSPSNKVTEKGKDVELRCDPISGHTALYWYRQSLGQGLEFLIYFQGNSAPDKSGLPSDRFSAERTGGSVSTLTIQRTQQEDSAVYLCASSLARGLPSSYNEQFFGPGTRLTVL.

The chain joins TRBV3-1 to TRBJ2-1; D is ambiguous. With 0 bases removed from V and 8 bases from J, the gap between germline ends came to 8 bases. Germline V gene sequence: CDR1 LGHDT, CDR2 YNNKEL (reference sequence). This CDR3 has 13 amino acids. CDR3 sequence: CASSQDIVDEQFF. CDR3 in DNA: TGTGCCAGCAGCCAAGATATTGTGGATGAGCAGTTCTTC.

The chain couples TRBV28 to TRBJ1-5; TRBD1 is a possible D gene (6 bases). Germline CDR1 and CDR2: MDHEN and SYDVKM. CDR3 length: 16 amino acids. Deletions cut 5 bases from V and 1 base from J, with 15 bases between. The CDR3 reads CASSGTRQASNQPQHF. The CDR3 DNA reads as TGTGCCAGCAGTGGGACACGACAGGCGAGCAATCAGCCCCAGCATTTT.

The V gene is TRBV10-3, the J gene TRBJ2-7; D not resolved. CDR1 and CDR2 from the germline V gene are ENHRY and SYGVKD. This CDR3 contains 14 residues. The V end was cut by 5 bases, the J end by 3 bases, with 14 bases between. CDR3 DNA: TGTGCCATCAGTCACCAGAGACAAGACTACGAGCAGTACTTC. Residues: CAISHQRQDYEQYF.

J is TRBJ2-3 and V is TRBV20-1; no reliable D call. V lost 6 bases and J lost 1, with 11 bases in between. Germline V CDR1 and CDR2: DFQATT, SNEGSKA (reference sequence). CDR3 size: 13 residues. CDR3 residues: CSAPSLRTDTQYF. The CDR3 DNA follows: TGCAGTGCCCCAAGTCTCCGCACAGATACGCAGTATTTT.

This clonotype was seen many times. This chain connects TRBV9 to TRBJ1-1; D unresolved. CDR1 and CDR2 from the germline V gene are SGDLS and YYNGEE. V was pared by 2 bases and J by 6 bases, with 11 bases between. There are 13 residues in the CDR3. CDR3 loop: CASSVSVGAEAFF. The DNA for the CDR3 is TGTGCCAGCAGCGTCTCAGTTGGGGCTGAAGCTTTCTTT.

In regard to this clonotype: This sequence may be a read error, since a much larger clone differs from it by one base. The CDR3 carries no conserved terminal phenylalanine or tryptophan, so it likely arises from a read error. The rearrangement joins TRBV2 to TRBJ1-1, with D unclear. The V and J ends lost 6 bases and 0 bases respectively, with 8 bases between them. CDR1 SNHLY and CDR2 FYNNEI come from the germline V gene. The CDR3 extends over 13 amino acids. CDR3 nucleotide sequence: TGTGCCAGCAGGACACAGATGAACACTGAAGCTTTCCTT. Translated, it gives CASRTQMNTEAFL.

This clonotype was picked up a small number of times. The chain couples TRBV18 to TRBJ2-7, with D uncertain. CDR1 KGHSH and CDR2 LQKENI come from the germline V gene. This CDR3 comprises 15 residues. V was clipped by 0 bases and J by 4 bases, with 13 bases between them. The CDR3: CASSPPAALKYEQYF. CDR3 bases: TGTGCCAGCTCACCACCGGCAGCACTAAAGTACGAGCAGTACTTC.

This rearrangement joins TRBV7-3 to TRBJ2-1; 14 nucleotides line up with TRBD2. Per the germline V gene, CDR1 is SGHTA and CDR2 is FQGTGA. This CDR3 is built from 15 residues. The ends lost 5 bases at V and 9 bases at J; junction bases unmatched: 6. The CDR3, as DNA: TGTGCCAGCAGCCGACTAGCGGGGGGGCTTGGTGAGCAGTTCTTC. Translation gives CASSRLAGGLGEQFF.

In its sample, this clonotype was seen many times. V and J are TRBV20-1 and TRBJ1-4; D ambiguous. Germline CDR1 DFQATT, CDR2 SNEGSKA (reference sequence). The CDR3 extends over 11 amino acids. With 3 bases removed from V and 8 bases from J, the gap between germline ends came to 7 bases. The CDR3 DNA reads as TGCAGTGCTAGGGTTGGAGAAAAACTGTTTTTT. Amino acids: CSARVGEKLFF.

This clonotype has a count of ten or more. The chain employs TRBV7-8 and TRBJ1-1, with D hard to call. The length of the CDR3 is 13 residues. Germline assignment: CDR1 SGHVS and CDR2 FQNEAQ. V lost 1 base to trimming and J lost 3 bases, with 6 bases between them. CDR3 amino acids: CASSLVTDTEAFF. CDR3 nucleotide sequence: TGTGCCAGCAGCTTAGTTACCGACACTGAAGCTTTCTTT.

This clonotype was found many times. The chain joins TRBV6-1 to TRBJ2-2, with D perhaps TRBD2 (5 bases). V was pared by 7 bases and J by 3 bases, with 15 bases between. The CDR3 sequence is 15 residues long. Germline V gene sequence: CDR1 MNHNS, CDR2 SASEGT. This chain's CDR3 is CASIGQDFDTGELFF. The CDR3 nucleotides read TGTGCCAGCATAGGGCAGGACTTCGACACCGGGGAGCTGTTTTTT.